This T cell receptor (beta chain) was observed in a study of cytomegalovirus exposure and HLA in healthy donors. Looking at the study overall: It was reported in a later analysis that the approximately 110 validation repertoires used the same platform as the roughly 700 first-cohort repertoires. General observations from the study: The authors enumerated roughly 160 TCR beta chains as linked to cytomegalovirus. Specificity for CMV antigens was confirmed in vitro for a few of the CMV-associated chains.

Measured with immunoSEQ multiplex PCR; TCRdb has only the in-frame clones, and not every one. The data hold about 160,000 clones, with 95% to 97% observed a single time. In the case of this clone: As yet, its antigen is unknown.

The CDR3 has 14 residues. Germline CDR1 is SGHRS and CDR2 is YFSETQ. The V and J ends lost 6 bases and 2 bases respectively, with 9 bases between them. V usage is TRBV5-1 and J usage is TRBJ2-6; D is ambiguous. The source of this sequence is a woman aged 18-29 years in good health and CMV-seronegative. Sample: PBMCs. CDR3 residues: CASKNQAGANVLTF. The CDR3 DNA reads TGCGCCAGCAAAAACCAGGCTGGGGCCAACGTCCTGACTTTC.